The next 15 T cell receptor beta chains were all read from a single sample in a study of blood T cell repertoires in COVID-19. Libraries were prepared by immunoSEQ multiplex PCR; TCRdb keeps only in-frame clonotypes and omits some of them. Of roughly 40,000 clones in the sample, about 86% were seen once. The material sequenced was peripheral blood. The receptors shown here come from a man aged 50 to 59 in a cohort sampled during active COVID-19.

This sequence joins TRBV2 and TRBJ2-2; D call uncertain. The V end lost 8 bases, the J end lost 4 bases, and 11 bases lay between the germline ends. The CDR3 runs to 13 residues. Germline V gene lookup returns CDR1 SNHLY and CDR2 FYNNEI. The CDR3 bases are TGTGCCAGCGGTTACGGTGTCACCGGGGAGCTGTTTTTT. Protein: CASGYGVTGELFF.

The chain recombines TRBV19 with TRBJ2-1, with 9 bases matching TRBD2. Germline trimming cut 3 bases from V and 8 bases from J; bases unmatched to any gene: 17. The CDR3 is 18 amino acids. Looked up from germline, CDR1 is LNHDA and CDR2 is SQIVND (reference sequence). CDR3 in amino acids: CASSIFLRGGLAFYEQFF. CDR3 sequence (DNA): TGTGCCAGTAGTATTTTTCTACGTGGGGGACTAGCTTTTTATGAGCAGTTCTTC.

The chain recombines TRBV7-8 with TRBJ2-1, with a possible D match to TRBD2 (6 bases). V was clipped by 8 bases and J by 4 bases, with 15 bases between them. The CDR3 consists of 14 residues. Germline CDR1 is SGHVS and CDR2 is FQNEAQ. DNA of the CDR3: TGTGCCAGCTCGTATCCGGGACTGTACAATGAGCAGTTCTTC. Amino acid sequence: CASSYPGLYNEQFF.

This clone was counted once. The gene calls are TRBV25-1 and TRBJ2-5, with D possibly matching TRBD1 (7 bases). Trimming pared 3 bases from V and 0 bases from J, leaving 20 bases between. This CDR3 has 18 residues. Germline CDR1 and CDR2: MGHDK and SYGVNS. CDR3 in amino acids: CASSDGGQGDLYQETQYF. The CDR3 DNA reads TGTGCCAGCAGTGATGGGGGGCAGGGGGATTTGTACCAAGAGACCCAGTACTTC.

The V gene is TRBV7-9, the J gene TRBJ1-3; unclear D gene. Trimming stripped 2 bases from V and 4 bases from J, with 6 bases between. The CDR3 covers 13 residues. The germline V gene encodes CDR1 SEHNR and CDR2 FQNEAQ (reference sequence). CDR3 loop: CASSLSRGNTIYF. The CDR3, as DNA: TGTGCCAGCAGCTTATCGAGGGGAAACACCATATATTTT. Drawing the rest from reference TRBV7-9 and TRBJ1-3, the complete variable domain is DTGVSQNPRHKITKRGQNVTFRCDPISEHNRLYWYRQTLGQGPEFLTYFQNEAQLEKSRLLSDRFSAERPKGSFSTLEIQRTEQGDSAMYLCASSLSRGNTIYFGEGSWLTVV.

In this sample, this clone turned up once. The chain links TRBV2 to TRBJ2-5, with 7 bases that match TRBD1. Germline V CDR1 and CDR2: SNHLY, FYNNEI. The CDR3 sequence is 17 residues long. J gave up 5 bases and V 0 bases, and 12 bases lay outside the gene matches. CDR3 protein: CASSEALEATGWETQYF. CDR3 sequence (DNA): TGTGCCAGCAGTGAAGCCCTCGAGGCGACAGGGTGGGAGACCCAGTACTTC. Complete variable domain (other parts from reference TRBV2 and TRBJ2-5): EPEVTQTPSHQVTQMGQEVILRCVPISNHLYFYWYRQILGQKVEFLVSFYNNEISEKSEIFDDQFSVERPDGSNFTLKIRSTKLEDSAMYFCASSEALEATGWETQYFGPGTRLLVL.

The chain couples TRBV28 to TRBJ2-1, with TRBD1 as a possible D gene (6 bases). The germline V gene has CDR1 MDHEN and CDR2 SYDVKM. Trimming shortened V by 7 bases and J by 2 bases, and 12 bases separated the two germline ends. The CDR3 has 14 amino acids. The CDR3 reads CASTLGTTYNEQFF. DNA of the CDR3: TGTGCCAGCACTCTGGGGACAACCTACAATGAGCAGTTCTTC.

The V call is TRBV5-1, the J call TRBJ1-2; D possibly corresponds to TRBD1 (5 bases). There are 17 residues in the CDR3. Deletions cut 0 bases from V and 4 bases from J, with 19 bases between. CDR1 and CDR2 from the germline V gene are SGHRS and YFSETQ. CDR3 protein: CASSLGITGPTGYGYTF. The CDR3 DNA reads as TGCGCCAGCAGCTTGGGTATCACAGGACCCACTGGCTATGGCTACACCTTC.

V gene TRBV5-5 combines with J gene TRBJ2-2; 7 nucleotides line up with TRBD2. CDR3 length: 15 residues. Trimming at V came to 1 base and at J to 7 bases, leaving 7 bases not matched to a gene. The germline CDR1 and CDR2 sequences are SGHKS and YYEKEE (reference sequence). CDR3 loop: CASSLWAGEIGELFF. The CDR3 DNA follows: TGTGCCAGCAGCTTGTGGGCGGGAGAGATCGGGGAGCTGTTTTTT. The whole variable domain, filled in from reference TRBV5-5 and TRBJ2-2, reads DAGVTQSPTHLIKTRGQQVTLRCSPISGHKSVSWYQQVLGQGPQFIFQYYEKEERGRGNFPDRFSARQFPNYSSELNVNALLLGDSALYLCASSLWAGEIGELFFGEGSRLTVL.

This clone showed up just once. V gene TRBV29-1 combines with J gene TRBJ2-4; possibly TRBD1 for D (5 bases). Trimming pared 6 bases from V and 0 bases from J, leaving 9 bases between. The CDR3 loop spans 13 amino acids. Germline CDR1 and CDR2: SQVTM and ANQGSEA. The CDR3 nucleotides read TGCAGCGTCACCGACAGAGCCAAAAACATTCAGTACTTC. Its translation is CSVTDRAKNIQYF.

The chain combines TRBV21-1 with TRBJ1-4; the DNA was not compared with TRBD1, the D call given in the table. TRBV21-1 is a pseudogene locus. The CDR3 loop spans 13 amino acids. CDR3 in DNA: TGTGCCAGCTTACAGGGGGGAAATGAAAAACTGTTTTTT. Encoded protein: CASLQGGNEKLFF.

The chain has TRBV6-2 or TRBV6-3 and TRBJ2-1, with 8 bases fitting TRBD1. The V segment lost 5 bases and the J segment 5 bases; nucleotides outside the gene matches: 5. The CDR3 length is 14 residues. Germline-derived CDR1 and CDR2 are MNHEY and SVGEGT. The CDR3 sequence is CASSLSGGHNEQFF. The CDR3 DNA reads TGTGCCAGCAGTCTTTCAGGGGGCCACAATGAGCAGTTCTTC.

This rearrangement joins TRBV9 to TRBJ2-5, with D hard to call. The CDR3 runs 15 residues. CDR1 is SGDLS and CDR2 is YYNGEE in the germline V gene. Trimming took 6 bases from V and 5 from J, leaving 20 bases between them. The CDR3 bases are TGTGCCAGCACCCTCCGTGGCACATCCGGGGAGACCCAGTACTTC. It specifies CASTLRGTSGETQYF. The full variable domain, its missing parts supplied by reference TRBV9 and TRBJ2-5, is DSGVTQTPKHLITATGQRVTLRCSPRSGDLSVYWYQQSLDQGLQFLIQYYNGEERAKGNILERFSAQQFPDLHSELNLSSLELGDSALYFCASTLRGTSGETQYFGPGTRLLVL.

The chain has TRBV29-1 and TRBJ1-1, with D maybe TRBD1 (5 bases). The CDR3 covers 11 residues. Trimming left V 2 bases short and J 10 bases short, with 11 bases between. From germline, CDR1 is SQVTM and CDR2 ANQGSEA. This CDR3 reads CSVEYRMGAFF. CDR3 sequence (DNA): TGCAGCGTTGAATACAGGATGGGAGCTTTCTTT.

J is TRBJ1-5 and V is TRBV7-2; D unclear. The germline CDR1 and CDR2 sequences are SGHTA and FQGNSA. This CDR3 is built from 15 residues. Trimming stripped 11 bases from V and 4 bases from J, with 21 bases between. CDR3 protein: CASDRGPAVNQPQHF. The CDR3 nucleotides read TGTGCCTCCGACCGAGGGCCCGCGGTGAATCAGCCCCAGCATTTT.